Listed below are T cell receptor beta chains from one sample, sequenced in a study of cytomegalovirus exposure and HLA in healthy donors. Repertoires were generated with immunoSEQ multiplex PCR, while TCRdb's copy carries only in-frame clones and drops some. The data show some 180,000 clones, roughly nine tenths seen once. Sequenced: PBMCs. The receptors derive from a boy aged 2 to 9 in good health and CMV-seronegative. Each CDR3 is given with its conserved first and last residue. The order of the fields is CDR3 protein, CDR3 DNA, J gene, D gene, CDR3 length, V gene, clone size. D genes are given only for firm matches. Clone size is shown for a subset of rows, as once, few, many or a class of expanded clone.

cdr3_aa: CASRTGRGEREKLFF
cdr3_nt: TGTGCCAGCAGAACAGGGAGGGGGGAGAGGGAAAAACTGTTTTTT
j_call: TRBJ1-4
d_call: .
cdr3_length: 15
v_call: TRBV6-1
clone_size: .

cdr3_aa: CASSNSERMADEQYF
cdr3_nt: TGTGCCAGCAGCAATTCCGAGAGGATGGCGGACGAGCAGTACTTC
j_call: TRBJ2-7
d_call: .
cdr3_length: 15
v_call: TRBV21-1
clone_size: .

cdr3_aa: CAWSLGQGGYEQYF
cdr3_nt: TGTGCCTGGAGTCTCGGCCAGGGAGGCTACGAGCAGTACTTC
j_call: TRBJ2-7
d_call: .
cdr3_length: 14
v_call: TRBV30
clone_size: .

cdr3_aa: CASSPRLAGGYEQFF
cdr3_nt: TGTGCCAGCAGTCCGAGACTAGCGGGGGGGTATGAGCAGTTCTTC
j_call: TRBJ2-1
d_call: TRBD2
cdr3_length: 15
v_call: TRBV6-1
clone_size: .

cdr3_aa: CASSFDPGQGAYEQYF
cdr3_nt: TGCGCCAGCAGCTTTGACCCGGGACAGGGGGCTTACGAGCAGTACTTC
j_call: TRBJ2-7
d_call: TRBD1
cdr3_length: 16
v_call: TRBV5-1
clone_size: .

cdr3_aa: CASSPGQGWTDTQYF
cdr3_nt: TGTGCCAGCAGCCCAGGACAGGGATGGACAGATACGCAGTATTTT
j_call: TRBJ2-3
d_call: TRBD1
cdr3_length: 15
v_call: TRBV6-5
clone_size: .

cdr3_aa: CASSVSLQVYNQPQHF
cdr3_nt: TGTGCCAGCAGCGTCTCGCTTCAGGTCTACAATCAGCCCCAGCATTTT
j_call: TRBJ1-5
d_call: .
cdr3_length: 16
v_call: TRBV2
clone_size: .

cdr3_aa: CASRKTSGRADTQYF
cdr3_nt: TGTGCCAGCAGAAAAACTAGCGGGAGAGCAGATACGCAGTATTTT
j_call: TRBJ2-3
d_call: TRBD2
cdr3_length: 15
v_call: TRBV5-4
clone_size: .

cdr3_aa: CASSRGQGDSPLHF
cdr3_nt: TGTGCCAGCAGCCGGGGACAGGGGGATTCACCCCTCCACTTT
j_call: TRBJ1-6
d_call: TRBD1
cdr3_length: 14
v_call: TRBV7-9
clone_size: .

cdr3_aa: CASSGILAGEPQYF
cdr3_nt: TGTGCCAGCAGCGGAATACTAGCGGGAGAGCCCCAGTACTTC
j_call: TRBJ2-5
d_call: TRBD2
cdr3_length: 14
v_call: TRBV9
clone_size: once

cdr3_aa: CASSLGGRINYGYTF
cdr3_nt: TGTGCCAGCAGCTTAGGAGGCAGAATTAACTATGGCTACACCTTC
j_call: TRBJ1-2
d_call: .
cdr3_length: 15
v_call: TRBV7-9
clone_size: .

cdr3_aa: CASSLQGLYGYTF
cdr3_nt: TGTGCCAGCAGTTTGCAGGGGCTCTATGGCTACACCTTC
j_call: TRBJ1-2
d_call: .
cdr3_length: 13
v_call: TRBV28
clone_size: once

cdr3_aa: CASSSDFGEANYGYTF
cdr3_nt: TGTGCCAGCAGTTCCGACTTTGGGGAGGCTAACTATGGCTACACCTTC
j_call: TRBJ1-2
d_call: .
cdr3_length: 16
v_call: TRBV2
clone_size: .

cdr3_aa: CASRVTGGVFQPQHF
cdr3_nt: TGTGCCAGCAGGGTTACAGGGGGCGTGTTTCAGCCCCAGCATTTT
j_call: TRBJ1-5
d_call: TRBD1
cdr3_length: 15
v_call: TRBV28
clone_size: .

cdr3_aa: CASSESRASGNEQFF
cdr3_nt: TGCGCCAGCAGTGAGTCGCGGGCTAGCGGAAATGAGCAGTTCTTC
j_call: TRBJ2-1
d_call: TRBD2
cdr3_length: 15
v_call: TRBV10-1
clone_size: few

cdr3_aa: CASSIDGTDNQPQHF
cdr3_nt: TGTGCCAGTAGTATAGACGGGACAGACAATCAGCCCCAGCATTTT
j_call: TRBJ1-5
d_call: TRBD1
cdr3_length: 15
v_call: TRBV19
clone_size: .

cdr3_aa: CASIGGRGTDTQYF
cdr3_nt: TGTGCCAGCATTGGAGGGAGGGGAACAGATACGCAGTATTTT
j_call: TRBJ2-3
d_call: TRBD2
cdr3_length: 14
v_call: TRBV2
clone_size: .

cdr3_aa: CASSQDPADSHNEQFF
cdr3_nt: TGCGCCAGCAGCCAAGACCCAGCGGATTCACACAATGAGCAGTTCTTC
j_call: TRBJ2-1
d_call: .
cdr3_length: 16
v_call: TRBV4-1
clone_size: .

cdr3_aa: CASRQGQYEQYF
cdr3_nt: TGTGCCAGCAGACAGGGGCAATACGAGCAGTACTTC
j_call: TRBJ2-7
d_call: TRBD1
cdr3_length: 12
v_call: TRBV27
clone_size: .

cdr3_aa: CSAPKGGAGMNTEAFF
cdr3_nt: TGCAGCGCGCCTAAAGGGGGCGCGGGGATGAACACTGAAGCTTTCTTT
j_call: TRBJ1-1
d_call: TRBD1
cdr3_length: 16
v_call: TRBV29-1
clone_size: .

cdr3_aa: CAWTDRDEKLFF
cdr3_nt: TGTGCCTGGACGGACAGGGATGAAAAACTGTTTTTT
j_call: TRBJ1-4
d_call: TRBD1
cdr3_length: 12
v_call: TRBV30
clone_size: .

cdr3_aa: CASRLRTENTEAFF
cdr3_nt: TGTGCCAGCAGATTAAGGACAGAGAACACTGAAGCTTTCTTT
j_call: TRBJ1-1
d_call: .
cdr3_length: 14
v_call: TRBV6-1
clone_size: few

cdr3_aa: CASSRVQLTDTQYF
cdr3_nt: TGTGCCAGCAGCCGGGTCCAACTCACAGATACGCAGTATTTT
j_call: TRBJ2-3
d_call: .
cdr3_length: 14
v_call: TRBV7-9
clone_size: .